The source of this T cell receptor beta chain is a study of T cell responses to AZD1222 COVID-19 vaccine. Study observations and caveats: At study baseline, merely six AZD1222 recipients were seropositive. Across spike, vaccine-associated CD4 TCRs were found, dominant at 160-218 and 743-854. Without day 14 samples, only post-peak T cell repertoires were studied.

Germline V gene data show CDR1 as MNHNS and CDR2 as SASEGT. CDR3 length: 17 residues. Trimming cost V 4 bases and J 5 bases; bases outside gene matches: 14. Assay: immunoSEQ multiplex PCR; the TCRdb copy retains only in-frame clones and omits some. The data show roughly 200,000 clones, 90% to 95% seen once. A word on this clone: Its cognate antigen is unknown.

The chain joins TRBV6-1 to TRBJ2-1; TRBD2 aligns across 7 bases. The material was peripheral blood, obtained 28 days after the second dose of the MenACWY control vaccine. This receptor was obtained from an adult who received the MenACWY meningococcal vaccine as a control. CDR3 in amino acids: CASSGGGVSGLNNEQFF. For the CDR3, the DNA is TGTGCCAGCAGTGGGGGTGGGGTTAGCGGGCTGAACAATGAGCAGTTCTTC.